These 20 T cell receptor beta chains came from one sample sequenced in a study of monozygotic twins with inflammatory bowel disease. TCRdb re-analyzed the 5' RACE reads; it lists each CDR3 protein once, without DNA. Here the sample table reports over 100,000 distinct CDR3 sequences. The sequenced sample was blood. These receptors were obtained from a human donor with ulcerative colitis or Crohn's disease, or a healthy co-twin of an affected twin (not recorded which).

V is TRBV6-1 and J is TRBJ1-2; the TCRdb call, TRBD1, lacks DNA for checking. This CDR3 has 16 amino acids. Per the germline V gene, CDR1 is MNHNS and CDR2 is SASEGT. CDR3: CASSPGSGESNYGYTF.

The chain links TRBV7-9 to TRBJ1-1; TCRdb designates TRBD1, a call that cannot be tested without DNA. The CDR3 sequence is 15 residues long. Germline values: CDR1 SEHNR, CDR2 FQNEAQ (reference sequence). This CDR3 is CASSSGQGRHTEAFF.

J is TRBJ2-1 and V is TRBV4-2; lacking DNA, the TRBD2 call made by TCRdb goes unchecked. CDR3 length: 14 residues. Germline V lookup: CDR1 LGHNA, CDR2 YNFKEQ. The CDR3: CASSQDTSGGLQFF.

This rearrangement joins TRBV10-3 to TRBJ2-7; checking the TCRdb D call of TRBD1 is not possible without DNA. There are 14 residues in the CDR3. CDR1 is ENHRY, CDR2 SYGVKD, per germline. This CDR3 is CAISDSGGRYEQYF.

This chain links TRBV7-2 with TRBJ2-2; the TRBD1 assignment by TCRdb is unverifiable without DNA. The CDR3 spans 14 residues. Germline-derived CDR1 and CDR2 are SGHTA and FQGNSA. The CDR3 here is CASSFGGVRGELFF.

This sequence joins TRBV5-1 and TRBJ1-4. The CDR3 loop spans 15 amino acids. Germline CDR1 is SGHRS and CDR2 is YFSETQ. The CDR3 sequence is CASSLGQVRGEKLFF.

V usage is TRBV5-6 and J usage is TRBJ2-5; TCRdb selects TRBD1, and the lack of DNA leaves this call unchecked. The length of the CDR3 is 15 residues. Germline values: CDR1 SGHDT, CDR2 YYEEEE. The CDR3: CASSAATGGRETQYF.

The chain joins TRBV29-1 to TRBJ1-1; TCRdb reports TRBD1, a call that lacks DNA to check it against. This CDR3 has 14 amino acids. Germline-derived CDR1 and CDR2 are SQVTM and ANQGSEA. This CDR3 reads CSVSGTGWNTEAFF.

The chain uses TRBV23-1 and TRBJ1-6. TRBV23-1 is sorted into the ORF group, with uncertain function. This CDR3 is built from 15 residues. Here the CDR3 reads CASSQSTPNREPLHF.

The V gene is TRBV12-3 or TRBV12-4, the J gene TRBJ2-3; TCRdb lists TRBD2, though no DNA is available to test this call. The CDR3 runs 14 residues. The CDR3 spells CASSREAGSDTQYF.

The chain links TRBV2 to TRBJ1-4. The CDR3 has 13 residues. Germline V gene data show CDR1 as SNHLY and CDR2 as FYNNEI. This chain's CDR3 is CASRREYDEKLFF.

The CDR3 loop is CASSLGALVAGYYEQYF. The chain is built from TRBV7-2 and TRBJ2-7; TCRdb selects TRBD1, and the lack of DNA leaves this call unchecked. Germline V gene data show CDR1 as SGHTA and CDR2 as FQGNSA. CDR3 size: 17 residues.

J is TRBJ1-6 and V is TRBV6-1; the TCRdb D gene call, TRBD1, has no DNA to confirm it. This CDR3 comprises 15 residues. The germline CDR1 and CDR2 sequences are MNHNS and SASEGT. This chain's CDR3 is CASSGETAYNSPLHF.

The CDR3 sequence: CSIPEWRGDEQFF. The chain combines TRBV20-1 with TRBJ2-1; TCRdb proposes TRBD2, but this gene call is untestable without DNA. In germline, CDR1 is DFQATT, CDR2 SNEGSKA (reference sequence). The CDR3 has 13 residues.

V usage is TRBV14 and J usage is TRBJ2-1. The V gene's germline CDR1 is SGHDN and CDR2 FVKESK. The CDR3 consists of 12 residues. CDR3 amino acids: CASSQDDGRKFF.

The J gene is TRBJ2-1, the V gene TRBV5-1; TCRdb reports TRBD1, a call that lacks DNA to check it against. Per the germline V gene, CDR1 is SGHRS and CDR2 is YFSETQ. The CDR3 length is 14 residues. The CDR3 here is CASSRSGPPVEQFF.

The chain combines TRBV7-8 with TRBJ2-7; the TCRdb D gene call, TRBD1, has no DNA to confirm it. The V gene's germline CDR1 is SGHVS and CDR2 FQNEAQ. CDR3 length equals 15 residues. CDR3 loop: CASSLAGGKFSEQYF.

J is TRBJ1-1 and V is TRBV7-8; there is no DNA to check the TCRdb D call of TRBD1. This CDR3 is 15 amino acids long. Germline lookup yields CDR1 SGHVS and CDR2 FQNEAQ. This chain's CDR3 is CASSSSGQMNTEAFF.

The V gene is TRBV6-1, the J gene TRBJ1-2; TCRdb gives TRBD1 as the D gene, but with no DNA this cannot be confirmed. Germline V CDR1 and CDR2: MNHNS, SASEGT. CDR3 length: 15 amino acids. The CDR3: CASSFGTGANYGYTF.

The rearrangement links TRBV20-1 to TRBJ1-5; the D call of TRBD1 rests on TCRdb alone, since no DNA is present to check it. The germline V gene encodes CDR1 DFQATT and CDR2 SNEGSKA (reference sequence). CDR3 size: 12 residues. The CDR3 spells CSAGGQWQPQHF.